This T cell receptor beta chain is drawn from a study of Graves' ophthalmopathy and Graves' hyperthyroidism. Overall study context: By definition, stable hyperthyroidism involved no ophthalmopathy within 18 months of follow-up. General study findings and limits: Blood also carried most expanded thyroid clonotypes exceeding 0.001 frequency. As the model predicted ophthalmopathy progression, it achieved a sensitivity of just over 70% and a specificity of around 73%.

Comment on this clonotype: What it binds is unknown.

Hyperthyroidism patients, all newly diagnosed, had under 2 months' duration and ages of 18 to 65. Amplified TCR beta CDR3 regions were obtained using RNA transcripts as template. In the first round, RT-PCR was carried out with HTBI primers, and a multiplex PCR formed the second round. Each CDR3 protein is one row after TCRdb ran MiXCR on the multiplex PCR reads. The table shows more than 1,000,000 distinct CDR3 sequences, with less than 45% occurring only once. Germline V gene data show CDR1 as SEHNR and CDR2 as FQNEAQ (reference sequence). The length of the CDR3 is 19 residues. With 5 bases removed from V and 1 base from J, the gap between germline ends came to 26 bases.

The clonotype originates from an adult man with Graves' hyperthyroidism. The J gene is TRBJ1-1, the V gene TRBV7-9; perhaps TRBD1 as D (5 bases). Material: peripheral blood or thyroid tissue (not recorded which). This chain's CDR3 is CASSLGPLQDRQKNTEAFF. The CDR3 bases are TGTGCCAGCAGCCTTGGCCCCTTACAAGACAGACAAAAGAACACTGAAGCTTTCTTT.